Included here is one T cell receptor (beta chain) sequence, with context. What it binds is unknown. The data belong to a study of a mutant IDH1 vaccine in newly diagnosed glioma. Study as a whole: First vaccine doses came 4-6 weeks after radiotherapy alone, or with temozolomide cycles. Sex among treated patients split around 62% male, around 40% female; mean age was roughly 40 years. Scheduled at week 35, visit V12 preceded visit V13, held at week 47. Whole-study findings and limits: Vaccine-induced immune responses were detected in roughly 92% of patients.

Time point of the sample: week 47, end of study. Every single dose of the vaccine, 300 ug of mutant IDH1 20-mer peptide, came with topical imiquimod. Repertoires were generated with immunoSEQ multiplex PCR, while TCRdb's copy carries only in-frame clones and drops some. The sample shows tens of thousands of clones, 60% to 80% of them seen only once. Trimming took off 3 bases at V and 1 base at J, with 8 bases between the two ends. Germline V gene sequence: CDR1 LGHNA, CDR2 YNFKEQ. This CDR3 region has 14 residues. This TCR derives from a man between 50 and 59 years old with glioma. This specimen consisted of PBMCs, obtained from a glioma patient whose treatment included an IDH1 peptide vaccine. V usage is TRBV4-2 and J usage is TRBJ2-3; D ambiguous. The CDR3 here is CASSQAYGTDTQYF. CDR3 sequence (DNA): TGTGCCAGCAGCCAGGCCTATGGCACAGATACGCAGTATTTT.